These 18 T cell receptor beta chains were sequenced from one sample in a study of blood T cell repertoires in COVID-19. This table comes from immunoSEQ multiplex PCR, and its TCRdb copy is limited to in-frame clones, with some not included. Found here are about 110,000 clones, under 85% of them singletons; the top ten hold 13% to 15%. Sequencing was performed on peripheral blood. The receptors originated from a woman in her sixties or seventies with acute or convalescent COVID-19.

J is TRBJ2-1 and V is TRBV21-1; the DNA was not compared with TRBD2, the D call given in the table. TRBV21-1 constitutes a pseudogene. CDR3 length equals 14 residues. As DNA, the CDR3 is TGTGCCAGCAGCAAATGGGGACTCTACAATGAGCAGTTCTTC. Translation gives CASSKWGLYNEQFF.

The V and J genes are TRBV28 and TRBJ1-1; D possibly corresponds to TRBD1 (5 bases). Germline V lookup: CDR1 MDHEN, CDR2 SYDVKM. CDR3 length: 15 amino acids. Trimming removed 3 bases from V and 5 bases from J, with 16 bases in between. The CDR3 sequence is CASSLPPGRDTEAFF. Written as DNA, the CDR3 is TGTGCCAGCAGTTTGCCGCCAGGGCGGGATACTGAAGCTTTCTTT.

This rearrangement joins TRBV5-4 to TRBJ2-4, with D perhaps matching TRBD2 (6 bases). Germline V gives CDR1 SGHNT, CDR2 YYREEE (reference sequence). The CDR3 is 14 amino acids. Trimming took off 5 bases at V and 10 bases at J, with 19 bases between the two ends. The CDR3 sequence is CASSLTAQAGIQYF. Written as DNA, the CDR3 is TGTGCCAGCAGTCTGACGGCGCAGGCGGGAATTCAGTACTTC.

This clone showed up just a few times. The J gene is TRBJ1-5, the V gene TRBV6-6; 9 bases are a match to TRBD1. The germline V gene encodes CDR1 MNHNY and CDR2 SVGAGI (reference sequence). The J segment lost 4 bases and the V segment lost 5 bases, leaving 6 bases of the junction unmatched. CDR3 length equals 15 residues. CDR3 coding DNA: TGTGCCAGCAGTCTCCTCGGACAGGGGAATCAGCCCCAGCATTTT. It yields the protein CASSLLGQGNQPQHF.

The chain joins TRBV6-1 to TRBJ1-5; the match to TRBD1 covers 7 bases. V lost 3 bases to trimming and J lost 5 bases; unmatched junction nucleotides: 7. Germline assignment: CDR1 MNHNS and CDR2 SASEGT. The CDR3 consists of 15 residues. This CDR3 is CASSDRDSTYQPQHF. CDR3 sequence (DNA): TGTGCCAGCAGTGACAGGGACAGCACCTATCAGCCCCAGCATTTT.

The rearrangement links TRBV18 to TRBJ1-6, with 10 bases lining up with TRBD1. This CDR3 region has 15 residues. Germline V gene lookup returns CDR1 KGHSH and CDR2 LQKENI. Trimming at V came to 3 bases and at J to 9 bases, leaving 5 bases not matched to a gene. CDR3 loop: CASSPGQGGASPLHF. As DNA, the CDR3 is TGTGCCAGCTCACCCGGACAGGGGGGCGCTTCACCCCTCCACTTT.

The chain is built from TRBV6-1 and TRBJ2-1; 7 bases map to TRBD2. Germline V lookup: CDR1 MNHNS, CDR2 SASEGT. This CDR3 region has 11 residues. V lost 2 bases, J lost 15 bases, and 4 bases stayed unmatched. The DNA of the CDR3 is TGTGCCAGCAGTGAAACGACTAGCTTGTTCTTC. This codes for CASSETTSLFF.

The genes are TRBV2 and TRBJ1-5, with D possibly being TRBD1 (6 bases). CDR3 length equals 14 residues. Trimming took off 6 bases at V and 6 bases at J, with 15 bases between the two ends. The germline V gene encodes CDR1 SNHLY and CDR2 FYNNEI. CDR3 coding DNA: TGTGCCAGCAGAGCAGGGGTTCTAGGTCAGCCCCAGCATTTT. Residues: CASRAGVLGQPQHF.

The chain combines TRBV5-1 with TRBJ2-1; tentatively, D is TRBD1 (6 bases). Germline V lookup: CDR1 SGHRS, CDR2 YFSETQ. This CDR3 has 14 residues. V lost 2 bases and J lost 6, with 12 bases in between. The DNA of the CDR3 is TGCGCCAGCAGCTTACAGGGACCCGGCAATGAGCAGTTCTTC. Translated: CASSLQGPGNEQFF.

The chain joins TRBV6-4 to TRBJ2-3; 12 bases are a match to TRBD2. This CDR3 is built from 15 residues. Germline CDR1 and CDR2: MRHNA and SNTAGT. Trimming at V came to 6 bases and at J to 5 bases, leaving 6 bases not matched to a gene. DNA of the CDR3: TGTGCCAGCAGAGCTGGACTAGCGGGAAGAGATACGCAGTATTTT. As protein: CASRAGLAGRDTQYF.

The CDR3 coding sequence is TGTGCCAGCTCTTCACAGGGTAATGGCAATCAGCCCCAGCATTTT. Its translation: CASSSQGNGNQPQHF. The chain carries TRBV18 and TRBJ1-5; D might be TRBD1 (6 bases). Looked up from germline, CDR1 is KGHSH and CDR2 is LQKENI. The V end lost 6 bases, the J end lost 2 bases, and 14 bases lay between the germline ends. The CDR3 runs 15 residues.

V and J are TRBV5-1 and TRBJ2-1, with D possibly matching TRBD1 (6 bases). The CDR3 spans 16 residues. Trimming left V 3 bases short and J 4 bases short, with 17 bases between. Germline CDR1 is SGHRS and CDR2 is YFSETQ. CDR3 bases: TGCGCCAGCAGCTCACAGGGAAGTATCGGATACAATGAGCAGTTCTTC. As protein: CASSSQGSIGYNEQFF.

The chain uses TRBV6-5 and TRBJ1-1; 8 bases match TRBD1. CDR3 length: 14 amino acids. Germline assignment: CDR1 MNHEY and CDR2 SVGAGI. After removal of 6 bases from V and 0 bases from J, the junction contained 3 bases not matched to a gene. CDR3 in amino acids: CASREGQVNTEAFF. The CDR3 DNA reads TGTGCCAGCAGGGAGGGACAGGTGAACACTGAAGCTTTCTTT.

The chain combines TRBV7-6 with TRBJ1-3; 11 nucleotides align to TRBD1. The CDR3 consists of 17 residues. The V gene's germline CDR1 is SGHVS and CDR2 FNYEAQ. Germline trimming cut 3 bases from V and 4 bases from J; bases unmatched to any gene: 8. CDR3 loop: CASSLEGQGDYGNTIYF. The CDR3 bases are TGTGCCAGCAGCTTGGAGGGACAGGGGGACTACGGAAACACCATATATTTT. Filled out from reference TRBV7-6 and TRBJ1-3, the complete variable domain reads GAGVSQSPRYKVTKRGQDVALRCDPISGHVSLYWYRQALGQGPEFLTYFNYEAQQDKSGLPNDRFSAERPEGSISTLTIQRTEQRDSAMYRCASSLEGQGDYGNTIYFGEGSWLTVV.

This chain joins TRBV28 and TRBJ2-1, with D possibly matching TRBD2 (5 bases). V shed 5 bases and J shed 7 bases, with 15 bases lying between them. The CDR3 consists of 14 residues. The germline V gene has CDR1 MDHEN and CDR2 SYDVKM. The CDR3 region is CASSSGSIRNEQFF. Written as DNA, the CDR3 is TGTGCCAGCAGTAGCGGAAGCATTCGGAATGAGCAGTTCTTC.

This clone is a singleton in its sample. V gene TRBV2 combines with J gene TRBJ2-5; possibly TRBD2 for D (5 bases). Per the germline V gene, CDR1 is SNHLY and CDR2 is FYNNEI. This CDR3 is 13 amino acids long. V was cut by 1 base and J by 5 bases, with 8 bases left in between. The CDR3 loop reads CASSEVAGETQYF. As DNA, the CDR3 is TGTGCCAGCAGTGAAGTGGCGGGCGAGACCCAGTACTTC.

The rearrangement uses TRBV3-1 (or the pseudogene TRBV3-2) and TRBJ2-2; D is perhaps TRBD2 (6 bases). Looked up from germline, CDR1 is LGHDT and CDR2 is YNNKEL (reference sequence). CDR3 size: 17 residues. V was pared by 0 bases and J by 3 bases, with 14 bases between. CDR3 coding DNA: TGTGCCAGCAGCCAAGATCGGTTTAGCGGCGACACCGGGGAGCTGTTTTTT. This encodes CASSQDRFSGDTGELFF.

The chain is built from TRBV5-1 and TRBJ2-1; maybe TRBD2 (5 bases). Germline CDR1 SGHRS, CDR2 YFSETQ. Trimming took 0 bases from V and 0 from J, leaving 10 bases between them. The CDR3 runs 16 residues. CDR3 sequence: CASSLEPGSSYNEQFF. The CDR3 nucleotides are TGCGCCAGCAGCTTGGAGCCGGGGAGCTCCTACAATGAGCAGTTCTTC.